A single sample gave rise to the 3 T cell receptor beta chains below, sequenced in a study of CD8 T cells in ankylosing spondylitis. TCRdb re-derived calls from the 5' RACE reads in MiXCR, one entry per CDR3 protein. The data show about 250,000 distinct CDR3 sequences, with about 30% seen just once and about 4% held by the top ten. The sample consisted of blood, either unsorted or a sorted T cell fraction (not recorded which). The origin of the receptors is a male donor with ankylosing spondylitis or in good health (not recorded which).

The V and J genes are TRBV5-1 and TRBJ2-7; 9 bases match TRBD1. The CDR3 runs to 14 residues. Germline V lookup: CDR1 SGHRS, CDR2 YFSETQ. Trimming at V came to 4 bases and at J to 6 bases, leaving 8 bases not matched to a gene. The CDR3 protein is CASSPRDREGEQYF. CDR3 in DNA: TGCGCCAGCAGCCCCCGGGACAGGGAGGGCGAGCAGTACTTC. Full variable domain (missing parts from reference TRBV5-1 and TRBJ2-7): KAGVTQTPRYLIKTRGQQVTLSCSPISGHRSVSWYQQTPGQGLQFLFEYFSETQRNKGNFPGRFSGRQFSNSRSEMNVSTLELGDSALYLCASSPRDREGEQYFGPGTRLTVT.

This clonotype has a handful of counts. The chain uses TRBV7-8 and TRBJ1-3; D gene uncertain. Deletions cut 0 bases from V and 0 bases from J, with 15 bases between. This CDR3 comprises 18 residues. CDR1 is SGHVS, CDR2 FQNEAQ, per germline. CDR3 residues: CASSLASSRRLSGNTIYF. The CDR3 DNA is TGTGCCAGCAGCTTAGCTTCTTCGAGGCGGCTCTCTGGAAACACCATATATTTT.

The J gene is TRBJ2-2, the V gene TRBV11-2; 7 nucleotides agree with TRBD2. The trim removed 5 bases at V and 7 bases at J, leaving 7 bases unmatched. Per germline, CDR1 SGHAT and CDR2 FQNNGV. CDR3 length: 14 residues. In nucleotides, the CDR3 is TGTGCCAGCAGCACCGGGACTAAGGGCGGGGAGCTGTTTTTT. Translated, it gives CASSTGTKGGELFF.